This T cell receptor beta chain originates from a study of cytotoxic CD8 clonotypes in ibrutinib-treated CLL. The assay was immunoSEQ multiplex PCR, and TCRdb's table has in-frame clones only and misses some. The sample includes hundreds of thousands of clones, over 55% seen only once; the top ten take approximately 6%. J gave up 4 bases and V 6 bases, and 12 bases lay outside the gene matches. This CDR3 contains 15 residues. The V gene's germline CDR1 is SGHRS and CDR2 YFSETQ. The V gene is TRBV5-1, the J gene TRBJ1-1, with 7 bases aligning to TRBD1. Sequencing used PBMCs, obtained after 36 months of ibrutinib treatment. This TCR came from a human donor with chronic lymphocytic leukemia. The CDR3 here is CASTQGVTATTEAFF. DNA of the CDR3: TGCGCCAGCACCCAGGGGGTGACGGCGACCACTGAAGCTTTCTTT.